A selection of T cell receptor beta chains follows, all from one sample in a study of CD8 T cells in Susac syndrome. TCRdb analysed the immunoSEQ multiplex PCR reads with MiXCR anew, one entry per CDR3 protein. This sample has 200,000 to 250,000 distinct CDR3 sequences, with around nine tenths found just once. Sample: CD8+ T cells from PBMCs. The source of these receptors is a human donor with multiple sclerosis. Both conserved end residues are part of each CDR3. D genes are given only for firm matches. Clone size is given for some rows only: seen once, a few or many times, or a class if the clone is expanded.

D gene | J gene | V gene | clone size | CDR3 DNA | CDR3 protein
NA | TRBJ2-3 | TRBV5-8 | NA | TGTGCCAGCAAAGTGGAGGGGGATACGCAGTATTTT | CASKVEGDTQYF
NA | TRBJ1-1 | TRBV27 | NA | TGTGCCAGCAGTCCGGGGATGTTAATGAACACTGAAGCTTTCTTT | CASSPGMLMNTEAFF
TRBD1 | TRBJ1-1 | TRBV5-6 | NA | TGTGCCAGCAGCTTGGTATGGACAGGGACTGAAGCTTTCTTT | CASSLVWTGTEAFF
NA | TRBJ2-1 | TRBV11-2 | NA | TGTGCCAGCAGCCCAAGGAGTCGGCCGGCCGGAGAGCAGTTCTTC | CASSPRSRPAGEQFF
TRBD1 | TRBJ2-2 | TRBV9 | NA | TGTGCCAGCAAGGGACAGGCGAACACCGGGGAGCTGTTTTTT | CASKGQANTGELFF
NA | TRBJ2-5 | TRBV27 | NA | TGTGCCAGCAGTATCGGGCGGGACTCCTTAGAGACCCAGTACTTC | CASSIGRDSLETQYF
TRBD2 | TRBJ2-3 | TRBV10-3 | NA | TGTGCCATCAGTGAGTCGGGGACTAGCATTGGCACAGATACGCAGTATTTT | CAISESGTSIGTDTQYF
NA | TRBJ1-2 | TRBV6-6 | NA | TGTGCCAGCAGTTATACGACAGGAACGGACGGCTACACCTTC | CASSYTTGTDGYTF
NA | TRBJ2-3 | TRBV27 | NA | TGTGCCAGCAGTTTACGGGCATTAGATACGCAGTATTTT | CASSLRALDTQYF
TRBD2 | TRBJ2-5 | TRBV10-3 | NA | TGTGCCATCAGTGCTCCTTTAGCGGGGGGCCTCGATCAAGAGACCCAGTACTTC | CAISAPLAGGLDQETQYF
TRBD1 | TRBJ1-2 | TRBV24-1 | few | TGTGCCACCAGTGATTCCCCGGGACAGGGTGCCTATGGCTACACCTTC | CATSDSPGQGAYGYTF
NA | TRBJ2-7 | TRBV20-1 | NA | TGCAGTGCCACGGAGGGGGGTACCGCCTACGAGCAGTACTTC | CSATEGGTAYEQYF
NA | TRBJ2-7 | TRBV27 | NA | TGTGCCAGCAGTTTCGGGGCAGGGTGGCACGAGCAGTACTTC | CASSFGAGWHEQYF
TRBD2 | TRBJ2-2 | TRBV6-5 | NA | TGTGCCAGCAGTTACGGGACTAGCGGCGCGAACACCGGGGAGCTGTTTTTT | CASSYGTSGANTGELFF
TRBD2 | TRBJ2-3 | TRBV9 | NA | TGTGCCAGCAGCGCCCTCCAGGGACTAGCGGGAGTGGCGACAGATACGCAGTATTTT | CASSALQGLAGVATDTQYF
TRBD2 | TRBJ2-3 | TRBV7-9 | NA | TGTGCCAGCAGCGCTACTAGCGACACAGATACGCAGTATTTT | CASSATSDTDTQYF
NA | TRBJ1-5 | TRBV12-3/TRBV12-4 | NA | TGTGCCAGCAGAGAGGGCCGCAATCAGCCCCAGCATTTT | CASREGRNQPQHF
NA | TRBJ2-7 | TRBV4-2 | NA | TGTGCCAGCAGCCAGCATGGTCGGGGACTTTTCGTGCAGTACTTC | CASSQHGRGLFVQYF
NA | TRBJ2-5 | TRBV27 | NA | TGTGCCAGCAGGAGGGGACCACAAGAGACCCAGTACTTC | CASRRGPQETQYF
NA | TRBJ2-1 | TRBV10-3 | NA | TGTGCCATCAGCCCGAGGGGCCTAGGGGGCAATGAGCAGTTCTTC | CAISPRGLGGNEQFF
TRBD1 | TRBJ2-1 | TRBV13 | NA | TGTGCCAGCAGCTTAAGCGGACAGGGACGCTACAATGAGCAGTTCTTC | CASSLSGQGRYNEQFF
NA | TRBJ1-2 | TRBV9 | NA | TGTGCCAGCAGCGTAGACCTGGTCGGTCGGGACCCTAACTATGGCTACACCTTC | CASSVDLVGRDPNYGYTF
TRBD2 | TRBJ2-3 | TRBV4-1 | NA | TGCGCCAGCAGCCAACTACTAGCGGGTACAGATACGCAGTATTTT | CASSQLLAGTDTQYF
NA | TRBJ2-3 | TRBV6-1 | NA | TGTGCCAGCAGTGAACATGTAGATACGCAGTATTTT | CASSEHVDTQYF
NA | TRBJ2-3 | TRBV12-3/TRBV12-4 | NA | TGTGCCAGCAGGAGTAGCGGCACAACAGATACGCAGTATTTT | CASRSSGTTDTQYF
NA | TRBJ2-7 | TRBV3-1 | NA | TGTGCCAGCAGCCATAAGGGTAGGGACTACGAGCAGTACTTC | CASSHKGRDYEQYF
TRBD2 | TRBJ2-7 | TRBV7-3 | NA | TGTGCCAGCAGCCTCGGGGGGGCGGACGAGCAGTACTTC | CASSLGGADEQYF
NA | TRBJ2-3 | TRBV12-3/TRBV12-4 | NA | TGTGCCAGCAGTTTATCCCCTGTGGGCTCGGATACGCAGTATTTT | CASSLSPVGSDTQYF
NA | TRBJ1-2 | TRBV5-8 | once | TGTGCCAGCTACCCACGCACCGGCCCTGGCTACACCTTC | CASYPRTGPGYTF
NA | TRBJ1-5 | TRBV29-1 | NA | TGCAGCGTGGCGACCGACAGCAATCAGCCCCAGCATTTT | CSVATDSNQPQHF
NA | TRBJ2-5 | TRBV12-3/TRBV12-4 | NA | TGTGCCAGCAGTCGGGCGTCGTTCCAAGAGACCCAGTACTTC | CASSRASFQETQYF
TRBD1 | TRBJ1-2 | TRBV12-3/TRBV12-4 | NA | TGTGCCAGCAGTCAAGGGACAGATGGCTACACCTTC | CASSQGTDGYTF
NA | TRBJ2-2 | TRBV24-1 | once | TGTGCCACCAGTGCACCGAACACCGGGGAGCTGTTTTTT | CATSAPNTGELFF
TRBD1 | TRBJ1-2 | TRBV12-3/TRBV12-4 | NA | TGTGCCAGCAGTACCGACTGGGACAGGGTGCGCACTGGCTACACCTTC | CASSTDWDRVRTGYTF
NA | TRBJ1-1 | TRBV20-1 | NA | TGCAGTGCTAGAGGGTTCGGGGACACTGAAGCTTTCTTT | CSARGFGDTEAFF
TRBD1 | TRBJ2-7 | TRBV29-1 | NA | TGCAGCGTTAGTGGGACAGGGCCCTACGAGCAGTACTTC | CSVSGTGPYEQYF
TRBD1 | TRBJ1-2 | TRBV10-3 | NA | TGTGCCATCAGCCGGACAGGGAGTGATGGCTACACCTTC | CAISRTGSDGYTF
NA | TRBJ2-7 | TRBV13 | NA | TGTGCCAGCAGCTTTTCGGACAGGCCCGCGGGGGAGCAGTACTTC | CASSFSDRPAGEQYF